The 2 T cell receptor beta chains below were found in one sample sequenced in a study of blood T cell repertoires in COVID-19. Repertoires were generated with immunoSEQ multiplex PCR, while TCRdb's copy carries only in-frame clones and drops some. There are 30,000 to 35,000 clones in the sample; about 85% occur only once, and around 3.2% lies in the top ten. Sequenced material: peripheral blood. Receptors were obtained from a man between 65 and 85 years old with COVID-19, enrolled during active disease.

The chain uses TRBV6-4 and TRBJ1-1; 8 nucleotides agree with TRBD1. Per the germline V gene, CDR1 is MRHNA and CDR2 is SNTAGT. The CDR3 is 15 residues long. V lost 4 bases and J lost 11; bases outside the gene matches: 15. The CDR3 reads CASSGRGQDPRGAFF. The CDR3 DNA reads TGTGCCAGCAGTGGGAGGGGACAGGACCCCCGAGGGGCTTTCTTT.

This rearrangement joins TRBV5-4 to TRBJ2-1; no reliable D call. Germline V gives CDR1 SGHNT, CDR2 YYREEE (reference sequence). This CDR3 has 11 amino acids. Trimming cost V 1 base and J 10 bases, with 6 bases left between them. The CDR3 sequence is CASSLNWEQFF. CDR3 in DNA: TGTGCCAGCAGCTTGAACTGGGAGCAGTTCTTC. Full variable domain (rest looked up from reference TRBV5-4 and TRBJ2-1): ETGVTQSPTHLIKTRGQQVTLRCSSQSGHNTVSWYQQALGQGPQFIFQYYREEENGRGNFPPRFSGLQFPNYSSELNVNALELDDSALYLCASSLNWEQFFGPGTRLTVL.